This TCR beta chain was captured by sequencing in a study of CD8+ T cells in alopecia areata. Study observations and caveats: Patients shared TCRs less clearly than mice did, possibly owing to HLA. Normal skin's resident alphabeta T cells are also sequenced in scalp samples. Normal scalp had lower clonality than lesional scalp, with alopecia totalis/universalis lesions showing this most strongly.

Extraction and reverse transcription of RNA yielded cDNA as the sequencing template. Generated by immunoSEQ multiplex PCR, the TCRdb table keeps only in-frame clones and is missing some. Counted here are some 160,000 clones, less than 75% occurring once; the ten biggest clones make up around 34%. CD4+ and CD8+ T cells were sorted from PBMCs. This clone was detected once. Its antigen is as yet unknown. The V end lost 2 bases, the J end lost 7 bases, and 12 bases lay between the germline ends. This CDR3 has 12 residues. CDR1 GTSNPN and CDR2 SVGIG come from the germline V gene (reference sequence). This receptor was taken from a human donor in good health. Source material: CD8+ T cells sorted from blood. The chain links TRBV30 to TRBJ2-7, with D perhaps given as TRBD1 or TRBD2 (5 bases each). This CDR3 reads CAWSTSGTEQYF. Written as DNA, the CDR3 is TGTGCCTGGAGTACCTCAGGGACGGAGCAGTACTTC.